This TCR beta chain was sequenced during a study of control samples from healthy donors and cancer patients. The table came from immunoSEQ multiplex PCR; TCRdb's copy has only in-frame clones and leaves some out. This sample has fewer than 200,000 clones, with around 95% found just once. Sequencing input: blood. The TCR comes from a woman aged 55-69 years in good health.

CDR3 nucleotide sequence: TGTGCCAGCAGCACTCCGAGCCTGGGCCTTTACAATGAGCAGTTCTTC. Protein sequence: CASSTPSLGLYNEQFF. The chain uses TRBV14 and TRBJ2-1; D not resolved. V gave up 5 bases and J gave up 4 bases, with 18 bases separating them. CDR1 is SGHDN and CDR2 is FVKESK in the germline V gene. There are 16 residues in the CDR3.